The 27 T cell receptor beta chains below all came from one sample that was sequenced in a study of PD-1 blockade in mismatch repair-deficient tumors. Using immunoSEQ multiplex PCR, the repertoire was profiled, and TCRdb retains in-frame clones only, with some absent. Of tens of thousands of clones in the sample, 81% were seen once. The sample here was peripheral blood, taken 12 weeks after starting pembrolizumab. These receptors came from an adult with mismatch repair-deficient cancer.

The chain couples TRBV4-1 to TRBJ2-2, with unresolved D. V dropped 5 bases and J dropped 0 bases, with 13 bases sitting between them. Germline V gives CDR1 MGHRA, CDR2 YSYEKL. The CDR3 consists of 16 residues. CDR3 in DNA: TGCGCCAGCAGCACTCGAGTGCAGCCGAACACCGGGGAGCTGTTTTTT. This sequence encodes CASSTRVQPNTGELFF.

The rearrangement uses TRBV2 and TRBJ2-1; 11 bases map to TRBD2. The germline V gene encodes CDR1 SNHLY and CDR2 FYNNEI. The CDR3 totals 18 residues. V lost 6 bases, J lost 2 bases, and 12 bases stayed unmatched. CDR3 residues: CASRGGTSGQITYNEQFF. The CDR3 DNA reads TGTGCCAGCAGGGGGGGGACTAGCGGCCAGATAACCTACAATGAGCAGTTCTTC.

The chain is built from TRBV7-2 and TRBJ1-2; D is perhaps TRBD1 (6 bases). The V end was cut by 3 bases, the J end by 2 bases, with 16 bases between. CDR1 is SGHTA and CDR2 is FQGNSA in the germline V gene. The CDR3 totals 16 residues. The CDR3 nucleotides read TGTGCCAGCAGCTTCGGGGGCGCGGTATCCAACTATGGCTACACCTTC. Translated: CASSFGGAVSNYGYTF.

The genes are TRBV10-3 and TRBJ2-1; the match to TRBD2 covers 11 bases. The CDR3 consists of 13 residues. After removal of 10 bases from V and 5 bases from J, the junction contained 4 bases not matched to a gene. Germline CDR1 ENHRY, CDR2 SYGVKD. In DNA form, the CDR3 reads TGTGCCACCGGGACTAGCGGAAACAATGAGCAGTTCTTC. Its translation is CATGTSGNNEQFF.

V is TRBV7-9 and J is TRBJ1-4, with 9 bases identical to TRBD1. Germline CDR1 is SEHNR and CDR2 is FQNEAQ (reference sequence). Germline trimming cut 5 bases from V and 4 bases from J; bases unmatched to any gene: 5. CDR3 length equals 15 residues. This CDR3 reads CASSGDRENNEKLFF. CDR3 coding DNA: TGTGCCAGCAGCGGGGACAGGGAAAATAATGAAAAACTGTTTTTT.

V gene TRBV9 combines with J gene TRBJ2-1, with 7 bases fitting TRBD2. The CDR3 is 15 residues long. Trimming cost V 0 bases and J 6 bases; bases outside gene matches: 6. Germline V gene lookup returns CDR1 SGDLS and CDR2 YYNGEE. The CDR3 region is CASSVAAGASNEQFF. CDR3 DNA sequence: TGTGCCAGCAGCGTAGCGGCGGGAGCTTCCAATGAGCAGTTCTTC.

This sequence joins TRBV4-3 and TRBJ2-7; 9 bases line up with TRBD2. Germline V gene lookup returns CDR1 LGHNA and CDR2 YSLEER. Unmatched junction bases numbered 6, after V lost 4 bases and J lost 2 bases. This CDR3 has 15 amino acids. CDR3: CASSPVLAGTYEQYF. DNA for the CDR3: TGCGCCAGCAGCCCGGTACTAGCGGGTACCTACGAGCAGTACTTC.

The chain is built from TRBV7-3 and TRBJ2-3, with 10 bases lining up with TRBD2. CDR1 SGHTA and CDR2 FQGTGA come from the germline V gene. The CDR3 has 16 residues. V shed 1 base and J 5 bases; nucleotides not matched to a gene: 6. CDR3 in amino acids: CASSLRGASGRDTQYF. The DNA for the CDR3 is TGTGCCAGCAGCTTAAGGGGGGCTAGCGGGAGAGATACGCAGTATTTT.

V is TRBV13 and J is TRBJ1-1; TRBD1 agrees at 7 bases. The V segment lost 5 bases and the J segment 6 bases; nucleotides outside the gene matches: 6. CDR1 and CDR2 (germline): PRHDT, FYEKMQ (reference sequence). This CDR3 comprises 13 residues. The CDR3 nucleotides read TGTGCCAGCAGCAATAATACAGGGGCTGAAGCTTTCTTT. Its translation is CASSNNTGAEAFF.

This chain joins TRBV7-9 and TRBJ2-1, with 8 bases identical to TRBD2. The CDR3 is made up of 14 amino acids. The trim removed 2 bases at V and 3 bases at J, leaving 0 bases unmatched. Germline-derived CDR1 and CDR2 are SEHNR and FQNEAQ (reference sequence). CDR3 amino acids: CASSLSGSYNEQFF. The CDR3 bases are TGTGCCAGCAGCTTAAGCGGGAGCTACAATGAGCAGTTCTTC.

The V and J genes are TRBV7-9 and TRBJ2-3, with D perhaps matching TRBD1 (6 bases). From germline, CDR1 is SEHNR and CDR2 FQNEAQ (reference sequence). The V and J ends lost 5 bases and 0 bases respectively, with 9 bases between them. This CDR3 is 14 amino acids long. The CDR3 spells CASSVTGSTDTQYF. The CDR3 nucleotides read TGTGCCAGCAGCGTTACAGGGAGCACAGATACGCAGTATTTT.

The chain carries TRBV28 and TRBJ1-1; D gene ambiguous. Trimming took 6 bases from V and 3 from J, leaving 11 bases between them. CDR1 and CDR2 from the germline V gene are MDHEN and SYDVKM. There are 13 residues in the CDR3. The DNA of the CDR3 is TGTGCCAGCAGCCCAGGTGGTTACACTGAAGCTTTCTTT. This codes for CASSPGGYTEAFF.

This clone has more than one count but fewer than ten. This chain uses TRBV11-2 with TRBJ2-1; possibly TRBD1 or TRBD2 for D (5 bases each). Looked up from germline, CDR1 is SGHAT and CDR2 is FQNNGV. Trimming stripped 5 bases from V and 6 bases from J, with 11 bases between. The CDR3 is 13 residues long. In DNA, the CDR3 is TGTGCCAGCAGCCCTGTGGGGACCAATGAGCAGTTCTTC. It translates to CASSPVGTNEQFF. Full variable domain (rest looked up from reference TRBV11-2 and TRBJ2-1): EAGVAQSPRYKIIEKRQSVAFWCNPISGHATLYWYQQILGQGPKLLIQFQNNGVVDDSQLPKDRFSAERLKGVDSTLKIQPAKLEDSAVYLCASSPVGTNEQFFGPGTRLTVL.

This clone appeared a few times. The chain employs TRBV4-2 and TRBJ2-7, with a weak D call TRBD1 (6 bases). CDR1 LGHNA and CDR2 YNFKEQ come from the germline V gene. The ends were cut back, 3 bases at V and 3 bases at J, with 9 bases in the middle. The CDR3 has 13 residues. The DNA for the CDR3 is TGTGCCAGCAGCCAGAGGACAGACTACGAGCAGTACTTC. The encoded protein is CASSQRTDYEQYF.

This clone appeared a single time. V usage is TRBV19 and J usage is TRBJ1-3; D uncertain. CDR1 is LNHDA, CDR2 SQIVND, per germline (reference sequence). V lost 3 bases, J lost 0 bases, and 9 bases lay in between. The CDR3 totals 15 residues. CDR3 DNA: TGTGCCAGTAGTATTAAGGGTTCCTCTGGAAACACCATATATTTT. Residues: CASSIKGSSGNTIYF.

The V gene is TRBV30, the J gene TRBJ1-1, with D tentatively TRBD1 (6 bases). The V and J ends lost 5 bases and 6 bases respectively, with 10 bases between them. The CDR3 totals 11 residues. CDR1 and CDR2 from the germline V gene are GTSNPN and SVGIG (reference sequence). The CDR3 DNA sequence: TGTGCCTGGGCGGGACAAGCTGAAGCTTTCTTT. Amino acid sequence: CAWAGQAEAFF. The complete variable domain, with remaining parts taken from reference TRBV30 and TRBJ1-1, reads SQTIHQWPATLVQPVGSPLSLECTVEGTSNPNLYWYRQAAGRGLQLLFYSVGIGQISSEVPQNLSASRPQDRQFILSSKKLLLSDSGFYLCAWAGQAEAFFGQGTRLTVV.

This clone appeared a single time. The chain couples TRBV10-3 to TRBJ1-1, with 8 bases that match TRBD1. Trimming at V came to 4 bases and at J to 6 bases, leaving 4 bases not matched to a gene. The CDR3 covers 13 residues. Germline CDR1 is ENHRY and CDR2 is SYGVKD. The CDR3 coding sequence is TGTGCCATCAGTGGGACAGGGAGCCCTGAAGCTTTCTTT. Translation: CAISGTGSPEAFF.

This chain joins TRBV14 and TRBJ2-3; 13 bases map to TRBD2. J lost 5 bases, V lost 6 bases, and 5 bases had no gene match. Germline loops: CDR1 SGHDN, CDR2 FVKESK. The CDR3 covers 15 residues. In nucleotides, the CDR3 is TGTGCCAGCAGACCCACTAGCGGGAGGGGAGATACGCAGTATTTT. Translation: CASRPTSGRGDTQYF.

The chain is built from TRBV29-1 and TRBJ2-1; D remains ambiguous. V lost 0 bases and J lost 3, with 12 bases in between. Per the germline V gene, CDR1 is SQVTM and CDR2 is ANQGSEA. The CDR3 loop spans 15 amino acids. CDR3 region: CSVEDWRSNYNEQFF. The CDR3 nucleotides are TGCAGCGTTGAAGATTGGCGGAGCAACTACAATGAGCAGTTCTTC.

The CDR3 DNA reads TGCAGCGGGAAGCGGGAGGGCCGATCGGATACGCAGTATTTT. This translates into CSGKREGRSDTQYF. The chain employs TRBV29-1 and TRBJ2-3, with 10 bases identical to TRBD2. CDR1 SQVTM and CDR2 ANQGSEA come from the germline V gene. The ends lost 7 bases at V and 6 bases at J; junction bases unmatched: 10. The CDR3 runs to 14 residues.

Only one count was recorded for this clone. The chain links TRBV19 to TRBJ1-4; D may be TRBD1 (6 bases). Germline assignment: CDR1 LNHDA and CDR2 SQIVND (reference sequence). The ends were cut back, 2 bases at V and 10 bases at J, with 14 bases in the middle. The CDR3 covers 14 residues. The CDR3 DNA reads TGTGCCAGTAGTATACGGGCAGAGGGGGGAAAACTGTTTTTT. Translated: CASSIRAEGGKLFF. Combining the CDR3 with reference TRBV19 and TRBJ1-4 gives the whole variable domain DGGITQSPKYLFRKEGQNVTLSCEQNLNHDAMYWYRQDPGQGLRLIYYSQIVNDFQKGDIAEGYSVSREKKESFPLTVTSAQKNPTAFYLCASSIRAEGGKLFFGSGTQLSVL.

J is TRBJ1-4 and V is TRBV6-5; 8 nucleotides agree with TRBD1. The CDR3 is made up of 14 amino acids. Looked up from germline, CDR1 is MNHEY and CDR2 is SVGAGI. V was pared by 5 bases and J by 4 bases, with 3 bases of the junction left unmatched. This CDR3 is CASSKTGDNEKLFF. CDR3 bases: TGTGCCAGCAGTAAGACAGGGGATAATGAAAAACTGTTTTTT.

V is TRBV2 and J is TRBJ2-7; a possible D gene is TRBD2 (5 bases). Germline loops: CDR1 SNHLY, CDR2 FYNNEI. This CDR3 is built from 12 residues. Trimming took 4 bases from V and 3 from J, leaving 7 bases between them. The CDR3, as DNA: TGTGCCAGCAGTGGAGGGTACTACGAGCAGTACTTC. Its translation: CASSGGYYEQYF. The whole variable domain, filled in from reference TRBV2 and TRBJ2-7, reads EPEVTQTPSHQVTQMGQEVILRCVPISNHLYFYWYRQILGQKVEFLVSFYNNEISEKSEIFDDQFSVERPDGSNFTLKIRSTKLEDSAMYFCASSGGYYEQYFGPGTRLTVT.

The chain links TRBV6-1 to TRBJ2-3; tentatively, D is TRBD1 (5 bases). V was trimmed by 2 bases and J by 1 base, leaving 10 bases between them. The CDR3 runs 15 residues. In germline, CDR1 is MNHNS, CDR2 SASEGT. CDR3 in amino acids: CASSEMGHGTDTQYF. In DNA form, the CDR3 reads TGTGCCAGCAGTGAAATGGGGCACGGCACAGATACGCAGTATTTT.

The rearrangement uses TRBV19 and TRBJ2-1, with no clear D. Trimming took 6 bases from V and 0 from J, leaving 12 bases between them. Germline lookup yields CDR1 LNHDA and CDR2 SQIVND (reference sequence). This CDR3 is 15 amino acids long. CDR3 residues: CASRRVGSSYNEQFF. CDR3 DNA sequence: TGTGCCAGTAGAAGGGTGGGATCCTCCTACAATGAGCAGTTCTTC.

The CDR3 region has the DNA TGTGCCACCAGCAGAGGCTCGTACACTGAAGCTTTCTTT. This translates into CATSRGSYTEAFF. The J gene is TRBJ1-1, the V gene TRBV15; D call uncertain. The germline CDR1 and CDR2 sequences are LNHNV and YYDKDF (reference sequence). V dropped 1 base and J dropped 3 bases, with 6 bases sitting between them. The CDR3 spans 13 residues.

This rearrangement joins TRBV27 to TRBJ2-7; D call uncertain. V lost 0 bases and J 6 bases, leaving 12 bases between the germline ends. Germline CDR1 is MNHEY and CDR2 is SMNVEV (reference sequence). The CDR3 loop spans 14 amino acids. CDR3 bases: TGTGCCAGCAGTTTATCCGCCCGAAGCCGCGAGCAGTACTTC. It specifies CASSLSARSREQYF.